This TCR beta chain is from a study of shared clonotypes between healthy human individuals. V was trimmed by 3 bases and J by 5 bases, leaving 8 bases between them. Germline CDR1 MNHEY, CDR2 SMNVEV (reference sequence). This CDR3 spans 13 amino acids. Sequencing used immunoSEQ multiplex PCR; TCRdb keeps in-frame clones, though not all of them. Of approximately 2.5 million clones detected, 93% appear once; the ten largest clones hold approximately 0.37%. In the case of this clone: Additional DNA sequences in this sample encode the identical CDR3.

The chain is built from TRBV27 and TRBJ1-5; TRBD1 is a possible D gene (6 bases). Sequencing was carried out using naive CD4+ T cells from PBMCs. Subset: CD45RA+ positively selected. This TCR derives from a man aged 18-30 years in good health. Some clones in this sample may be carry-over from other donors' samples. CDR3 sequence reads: CASSFRGDQPQHF. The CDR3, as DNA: TGTGCCAGCAGTTTCAGGGGAGATCAGCCCCAGCATTTT.